The rows below give T cell receptor beta chains drawn from one sample of a study of blood T cell repertoires in COVID-19. Measured with immunoSEQ multiplex PCR; TCRdb has only the in-frame clones, and not every one. In the table there are approximately 300,000 clones, 85% of which are singletons. Material: PBMCs or T cells enriched from blood (not recorded which). These receptors all stem from a woman aged 25 to 39 who had been exposed to COVID-19. CDR3s include the opening cysteine and the closing phenylalanine or tryptophan.

v_gene: TRBV9; j_gene: TRBJ1-2; CDR3aa: CASSVDGGNYGYTF
v_gene: TRBV2; j_gene: TRBJ2-3; CDR3aa: CASSPILAGGVSTDTQYF
v_gene: TRBV3-1/TRBV3-2; j_gene: TRBJ2-3; CDR3aa: CASSHQRGSGGPGTQYF
v_gene: TRBV6-5; j_gene: TRBJ2-7; CDR3aa: CASSYVQGKGYEQYF
v_gene: TRBV4-2; j_gene: TRBJ2-2; CDR3aa: CASSHVWGANTGELFF
v_gene: TRBV20-1; j_gene: TRBJ2-1; CDR3aa: CSASPKSDQIF
v_gene: TRBV30; j_gene: TRBJ1-5; CDR3aa: CAWSTQGGSNQPQHF
v_gene: TRBV4-1; j_gene: TRBJ2-1; CDR3aa: CASSQDLQGSYNEQFF
v_gene: TRBV9; j_gene: TRBJ2-2; CDR3aa: CASSVDDPRGWGGELFF
v_gene: TRBV28; j_gene: TRBJ2-1; CDR3aa: CASSLAGGGYNEQFF
v_gene: TRBV7-9; j_gene: TRBJ2-7; CDR3aa: CASSLMGADEQYF
v_gene: TRBV3-1/TRBV3-2; j_gene: TRBJ2-7; CDR3aa: CASSQDPGLRYEQYF
v_gene: TRBV9; j_gene: TRBJ2-7; CDR3aa: CASSPSTSGSRDEQYF
v_gene: TRBV5-1; j_gene: TRBJ1-2; CDR3aa: CASSYDTGAEGYGYTF
v_gene: TRBV5-5; j_gene: TRBJ1-2; CDR3aa: CASSLDPGEYGYTF
v_gene: TRBV5-1; j_gene: TRBJ2-5; CDR3aa: CASWRQVGSRETQYF
v_gene: TRBV5-1; j_gene: TRBJ2-3; CDR3aa: CASSPILSAGGSTDTQYF
v_gene: TRBV28; j_gene: TRBJ1-3; CDR3aa: CASTPHGGSGNTIYF
v_gene: TRBV5-4; j_gene: TRBJ2-7; CDR3aa: CASTDGGAYPSYEQYF
v_gene: TRBV28; j_gene: TRBJ1-6; CDR3aa: CASNFSDRDNSPLHF
v_gene: TRBV10-1; j_gene: TRBJ2-2; CDR3aa: CASSPAPGLAGWVNKTGELFF
v_gene: TRBV25-1; j_gene: TRBJ2-5; CDR3aa: CASSDIRGEGETQYF
v_gene: TRBV28; j_gene: TRBJ1-2; CDR3aa: CASSLLDRGHRGYTF
v_gene: TRBV24-1; j_gene: TRBJ1-2; CDR3aa: CATGQGDQDGYTF
v_gene: TRBV11-3; j_gene: TRBJ1-6; CDR3aa: CASSLLPGGTDSPLHF
v_gene: TRBV6-2/TRBV6-3; j_gene: TRBJ2-7; CDR3aa: CASSYRDEQYF
v_gene: TRBV4-1; j_gene: TRBJ1-1; CDR3aa: CASSPRHPNTEAFF
v_gene: TRBV5-4; j_gene: TRBJ2-3; CDR3aa: CASSSRTSGWRGTDTQYF
v_gene: TRBV27; j_gene: TRBJ2-2; CDR3aa: CASSFHSGSGGTGELFF
v_gene: TRBV12-5; j_gene: TRBJ1-5; CDR3aa: CASGSVFITGGNQPQHF
v_gene: TRBV7-2; j_gene: TRBJ2-3; CDR3aa: CASSLRLGGSTDTQYF
v_gene: TRBV18; j_gene: TRBJ1-4; CDR3aa: CASSPRVGTNEKLFF
v_gene: TRBV21-1; j_gene: TRBJ1-1; CDR3aa: CASSKYGIIRGMNTEAFF
v_gene: TRBV28; j_gene: TRBJ1-1; CDR3aa: CASSSDRTIAAAGAFF
v_gene: TRBV15; j_gene: TRBJ2-2; CDR3aa: CATSRLQGSTGELFF
v_gene: TRBV14; j_gene: TRBJ2-7; CDR3aa: CASSLAGGTYEQYF
v_gene: TRBV7-9; j_gene: TRBJ1-6; CDR3aa: CASSPPGGPVSPLHF
v_gene: TRBV3-1/TRBV3-2; j_gene: TRBJ1-2; CDR3aa: CASSQGAWGYTF
v_gene: TRBV6-5; j_gene: TRBJ2-3; CDR3aa: CAARDTSTDTQYF
v_gene: TRBV10-2; j_gene: TRBJ2-7; CDR3aa: CASSGTGLAGVLSYEQYF
v_gene: TRBV28; j_gene: TRBJ1-1; CDR3aa: CASTPGTGVAEAFF
v_gene: TRBV30; j_gene: TRBJ1-6; CDR3aa: CAWRSLGNSPLHF
v_gene: TRBV29-1; j_gene: TRBJ2-6; CDR3aa: CSVSEQGAGANVLTF
v_gene: TRBV10-3; j_gene: TRBJ1-1; CDR3aa: CAISESSGYNRNTEAFF
v_gene: TRBV28; j_gene: TRBJ1-2; CDR3aa: CAIEAGGNYGYTF
v_gene: TRBV6-1; j_gene: TRBJ2-3; CDR3aa: CASSEIVSGSTDTQYF
v_gene: TRBV7-6; j_gene: TRBJ2-7; CDR3aa: CASSLGGLADYEQYF
v_gene: TRBV19; j_gene: TRBJ1-1; CDR3aa: CASSSRTGGLNTEAFF